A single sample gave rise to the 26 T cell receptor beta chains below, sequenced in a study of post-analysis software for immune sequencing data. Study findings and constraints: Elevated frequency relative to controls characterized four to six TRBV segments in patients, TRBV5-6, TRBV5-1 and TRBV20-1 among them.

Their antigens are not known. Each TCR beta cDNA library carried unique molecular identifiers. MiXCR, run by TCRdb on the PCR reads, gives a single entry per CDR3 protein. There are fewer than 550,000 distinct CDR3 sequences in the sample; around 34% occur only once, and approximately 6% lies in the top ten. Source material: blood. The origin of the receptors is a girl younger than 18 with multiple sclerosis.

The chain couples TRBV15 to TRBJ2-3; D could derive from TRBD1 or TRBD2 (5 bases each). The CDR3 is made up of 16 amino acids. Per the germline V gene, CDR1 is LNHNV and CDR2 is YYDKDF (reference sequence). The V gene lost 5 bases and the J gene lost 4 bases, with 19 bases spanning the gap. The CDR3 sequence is CATSLNRGGSPDTQYF. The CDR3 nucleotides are TGTGCCACCAGCCTCAACCGGGGCGGTAGTCCAGATACGCAGTATTTT.

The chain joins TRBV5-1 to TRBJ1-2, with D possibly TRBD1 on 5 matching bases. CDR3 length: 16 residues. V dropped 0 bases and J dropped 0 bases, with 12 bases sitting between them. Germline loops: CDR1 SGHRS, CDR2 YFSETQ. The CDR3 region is CASSLAGWGTNYGYTF. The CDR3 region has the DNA TGCGCCAGCAGCTTGGCCGGTTGGGGGACTAACTATGGCTACACCTTC.

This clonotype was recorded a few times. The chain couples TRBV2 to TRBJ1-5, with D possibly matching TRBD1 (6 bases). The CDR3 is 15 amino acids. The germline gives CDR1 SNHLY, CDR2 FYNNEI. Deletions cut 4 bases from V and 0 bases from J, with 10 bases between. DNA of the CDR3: TGTGCCAGCAGTGTGGACAGTTATAGCAATCAGCCCCAGCATTTT. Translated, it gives CASSVDSYSNQPQHF.

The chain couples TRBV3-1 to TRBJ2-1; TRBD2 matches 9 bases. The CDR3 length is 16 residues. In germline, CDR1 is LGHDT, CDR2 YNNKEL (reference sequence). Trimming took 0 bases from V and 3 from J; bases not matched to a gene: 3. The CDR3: CASSQEGRGGYNEQFF. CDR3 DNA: TGTGCCAGCAGCCAAGAGGGGCGGGGGGGCTACAATGAGCAGTTCTTC.

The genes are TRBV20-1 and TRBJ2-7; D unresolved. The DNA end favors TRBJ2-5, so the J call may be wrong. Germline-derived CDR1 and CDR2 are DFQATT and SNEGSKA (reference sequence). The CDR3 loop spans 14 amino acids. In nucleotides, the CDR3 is TGCAGTGCTAGAGAACAGTTGGGGAAAGAGACCCAGTACTTC. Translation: CSAREQLGKETQYF.

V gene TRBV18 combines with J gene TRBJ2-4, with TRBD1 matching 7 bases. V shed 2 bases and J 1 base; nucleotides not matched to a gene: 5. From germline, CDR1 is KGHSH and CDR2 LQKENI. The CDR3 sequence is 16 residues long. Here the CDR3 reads CASSPSDRDAKNIQYF. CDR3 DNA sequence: TGTGCCAGCTCACCAAGCGACAGGGATGCCAAAAACATTCAGTACTTC.

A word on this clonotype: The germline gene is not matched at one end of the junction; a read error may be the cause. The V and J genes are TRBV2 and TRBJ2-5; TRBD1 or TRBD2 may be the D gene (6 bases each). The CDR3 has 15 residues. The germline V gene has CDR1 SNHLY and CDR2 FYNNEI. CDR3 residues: CAGRRPGGRQETQYF. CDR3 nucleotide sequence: TGTGCCGGCAGGCGTCCCGGGGGCCGACAAGAGACCCAGTACTTC.

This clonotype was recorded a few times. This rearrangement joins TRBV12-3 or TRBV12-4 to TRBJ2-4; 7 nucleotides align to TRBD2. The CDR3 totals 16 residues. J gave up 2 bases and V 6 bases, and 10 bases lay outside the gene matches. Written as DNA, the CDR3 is TGTGCCAGCAGCGGCGGGGGTGGGGTAACCAAAAACATTCAGTACTTC. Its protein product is CASSGGGGVTKNIQYF.

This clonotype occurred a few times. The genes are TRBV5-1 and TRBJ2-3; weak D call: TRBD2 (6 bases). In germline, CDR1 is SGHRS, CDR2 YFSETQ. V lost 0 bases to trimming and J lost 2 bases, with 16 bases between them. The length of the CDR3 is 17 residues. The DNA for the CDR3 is TGCGCCAGCAGCTTGGAACTAGCTAGTTGGGTCACAGATACGCAGTATTTT. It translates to CASSLELASWVTDTQYF.

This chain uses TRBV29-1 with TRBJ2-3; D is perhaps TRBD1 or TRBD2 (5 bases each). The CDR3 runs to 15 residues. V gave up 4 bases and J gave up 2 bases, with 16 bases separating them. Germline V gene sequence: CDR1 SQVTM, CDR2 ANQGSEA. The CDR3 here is CSVAGPGPVTDTQYF. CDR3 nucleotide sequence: TGCAGCGTTGCTGGGCCGGGGCCGGTCACAGATACGCAGTATTTT.

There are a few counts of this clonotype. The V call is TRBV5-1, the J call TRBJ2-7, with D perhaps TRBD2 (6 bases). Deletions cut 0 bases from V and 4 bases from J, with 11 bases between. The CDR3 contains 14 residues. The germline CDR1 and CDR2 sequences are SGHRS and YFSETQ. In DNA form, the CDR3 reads TGCGCCAGCAGCTTGGAACCCGGGGGTTACGAGCAGTACTTC. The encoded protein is CASSLEPGGYEQYF.

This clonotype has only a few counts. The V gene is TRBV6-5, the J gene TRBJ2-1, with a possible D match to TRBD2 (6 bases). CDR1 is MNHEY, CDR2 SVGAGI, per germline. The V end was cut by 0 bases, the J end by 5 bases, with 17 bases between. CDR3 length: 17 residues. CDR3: CASSYSLSGWRNNEQFF. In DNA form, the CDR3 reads TGTGCCAGCAGTTACTCGTTAAGCGGGTGGAGGAACAATGAGCAGTTCTTC.

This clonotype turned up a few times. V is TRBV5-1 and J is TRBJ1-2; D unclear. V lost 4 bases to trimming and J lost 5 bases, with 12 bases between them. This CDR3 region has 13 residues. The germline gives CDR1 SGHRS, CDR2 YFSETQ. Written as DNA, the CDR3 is TGCGCCAGCAGCAGAACGACCGGGTATGGCTACACCTTC. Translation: CASSRTTGYGYTF.

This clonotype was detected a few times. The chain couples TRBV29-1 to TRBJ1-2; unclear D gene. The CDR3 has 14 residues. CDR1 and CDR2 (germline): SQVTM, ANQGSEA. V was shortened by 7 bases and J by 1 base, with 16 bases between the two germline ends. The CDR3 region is CSGGEGYNNYGYTF. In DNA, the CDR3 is TGCAGCGGAGGCGAGGGATATAATAACTATGGCTACACCTTC.

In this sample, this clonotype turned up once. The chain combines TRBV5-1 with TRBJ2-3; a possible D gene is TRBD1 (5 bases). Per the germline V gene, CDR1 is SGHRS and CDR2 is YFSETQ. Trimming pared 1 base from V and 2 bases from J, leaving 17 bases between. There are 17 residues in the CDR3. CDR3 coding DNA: TGCGCCAGCAGCTTGAATGAGATAGGACAAATCACAGATACGCAGTATTTT. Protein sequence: CASSLNEIGQITDTQYF.

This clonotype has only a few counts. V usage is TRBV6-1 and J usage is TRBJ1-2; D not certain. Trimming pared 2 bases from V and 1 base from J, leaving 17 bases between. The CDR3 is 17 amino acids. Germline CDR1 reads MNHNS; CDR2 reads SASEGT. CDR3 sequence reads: CASSERAADRINYGYTF. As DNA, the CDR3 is TGTGCCAGCAGTGAAAGGGCTGCAGACCGAATTAACTATGGCTACACCTTC.

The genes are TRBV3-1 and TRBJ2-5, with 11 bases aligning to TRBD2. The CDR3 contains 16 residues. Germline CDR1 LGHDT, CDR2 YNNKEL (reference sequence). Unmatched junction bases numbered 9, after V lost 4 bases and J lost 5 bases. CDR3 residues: CASSPLSGGAGETQYF. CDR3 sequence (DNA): TGTGCCAGCAGCCCTCTTAGCGGGGGGGCCGGGGAGACCCAGTACTTC.

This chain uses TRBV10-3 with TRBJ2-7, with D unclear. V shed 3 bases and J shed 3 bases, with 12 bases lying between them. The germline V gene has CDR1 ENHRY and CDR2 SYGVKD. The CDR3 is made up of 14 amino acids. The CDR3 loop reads CAISDIRQHYEQYF. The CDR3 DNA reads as TGTGCCATCAGTGATATTCGGCAGCACTACGAGCAGTACTTC.

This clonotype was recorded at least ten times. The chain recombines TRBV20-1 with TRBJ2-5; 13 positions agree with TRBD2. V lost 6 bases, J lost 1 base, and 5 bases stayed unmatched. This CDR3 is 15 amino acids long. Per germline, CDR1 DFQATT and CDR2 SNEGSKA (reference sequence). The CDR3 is CSAGGTSGTQETQYF. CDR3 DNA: TGCAGTGCCGGGGGGACTAGCGGGACCCAAGAGACCCAGTACTTC.

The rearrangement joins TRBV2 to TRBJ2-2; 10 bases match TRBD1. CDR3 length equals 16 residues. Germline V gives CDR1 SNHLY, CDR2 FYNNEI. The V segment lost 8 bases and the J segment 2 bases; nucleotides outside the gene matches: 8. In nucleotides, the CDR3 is TGTGCCAGCCGATCGGGACAGGGGAGAAACACCGGGGAGCTGTTTTTT. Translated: CASRSGQGRNTGELFF.

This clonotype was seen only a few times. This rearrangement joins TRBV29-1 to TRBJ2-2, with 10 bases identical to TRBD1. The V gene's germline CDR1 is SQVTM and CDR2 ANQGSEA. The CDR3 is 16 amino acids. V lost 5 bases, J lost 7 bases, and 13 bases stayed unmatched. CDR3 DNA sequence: TGCAGCGTTAAAGGGACAGGGGTTTCAGGCGACGGGGAGCTGTTTTTT. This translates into CSVKGTGVSGDGELFF.

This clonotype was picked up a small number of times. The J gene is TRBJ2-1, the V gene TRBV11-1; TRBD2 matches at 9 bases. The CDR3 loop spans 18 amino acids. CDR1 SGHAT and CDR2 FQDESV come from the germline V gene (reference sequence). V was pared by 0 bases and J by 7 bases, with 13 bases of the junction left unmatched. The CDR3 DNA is TGTGCCAGCAGCTTAGCGGATTTTGCGGGGGGGGCTGGGAATGAGCAGTTCTTC. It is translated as CASSLADFAGGAGNEQFF. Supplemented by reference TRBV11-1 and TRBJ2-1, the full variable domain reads EAEVAQSPRYKITEKSQAVAFWCDPISGHATLYWYRQILGQGPELLVQFQDESVVDDSQLPKDRFSAERLKGVDSTLKIQPAELGDSAMYLCASSLADFAGGAGNEQFFGPGTRLTVL.

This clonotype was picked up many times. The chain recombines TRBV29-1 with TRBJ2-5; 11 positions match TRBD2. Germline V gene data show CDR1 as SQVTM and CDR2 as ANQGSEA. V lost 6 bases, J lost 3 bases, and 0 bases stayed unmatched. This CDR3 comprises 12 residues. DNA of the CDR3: TGCAGCGTGACTAGCGGGGAAGAGACCCAGTACTTC. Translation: CSVTSGEETQYF. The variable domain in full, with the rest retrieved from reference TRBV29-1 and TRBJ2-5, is SAVISQKPSRDICQRGTSLTIQCQVDSQVTMMFWYRQQPGQSLTLIATANQGSEATYESGFVIDKFPISRPNLTFSTLTVSNMSPEDSSIYLCSVTSGEETQYFGPGTRLLVL.

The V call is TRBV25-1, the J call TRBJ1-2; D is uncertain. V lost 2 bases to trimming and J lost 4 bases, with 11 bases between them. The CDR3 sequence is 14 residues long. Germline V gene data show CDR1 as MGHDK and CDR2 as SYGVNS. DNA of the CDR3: TGTGCCAGCAGTGAAAGGTTCCAAACCTATGGCTACACCTTC. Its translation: CASSERFQTYGYTF.

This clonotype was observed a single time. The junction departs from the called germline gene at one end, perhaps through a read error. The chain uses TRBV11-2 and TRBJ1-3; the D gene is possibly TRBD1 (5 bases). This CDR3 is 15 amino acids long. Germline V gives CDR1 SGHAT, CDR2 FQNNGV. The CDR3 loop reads CASRMGRLSGNAIYF. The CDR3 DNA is TGTGCCAGCAGGATGGGACGGCTATCTGGAAACGCCATATATTTT.

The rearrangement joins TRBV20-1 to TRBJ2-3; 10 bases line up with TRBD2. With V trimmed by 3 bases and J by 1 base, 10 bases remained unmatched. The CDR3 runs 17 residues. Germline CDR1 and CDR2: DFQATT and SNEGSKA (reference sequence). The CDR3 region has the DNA TGCAGTGCTAGTCGGCTAGCGGGGGCCCTACGCACAGATACGCAGTATTTT. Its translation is CSASRLAGALRTDTQYF.